This T cell receptor beta chain was sequenced for a study of T cells in Graves' hyperthyroidism and ophthalmopathy. Study-wide points: From stable hyperthyroidism, ophthalmopathy was set apart by a 13 V-J model.

Germline CDR1 is SGHRS and CDR2 is YFSETQ. CDR3 length equals 14 residues. The V gene lost 4 bases and the J gene lost 7 bases, with 17 bases spanning the gap. Amplified TCR beta CDR3 regions derived from RNA transcripts. The study used the HTBI primer set for a first-round RT-PCR of the TCR CDR3. TCRdb called the multiplex PCR reads again in MiXCR, with one record for every CDR3 protein. The sample comprises about 59,000 distinct CDR3 sequences, around 53% of which are singletons, and 2.5% to 3.5% rests with the top ten. This clonotype was found many times. Its antigen is undetermined. The chain joins TRBV5-1 to TRBJ1-2, with no clear D. The sequence derives from a woman aged 55-70 years with Graves' ophthalmopathy. Sequencing input: blood. The CDR3: CASSPLDGVSGYTF. The CDR3 DNA reads TGCGCCAGCAGCCCTCTCGATGGGGTCTCTGGCTACACCTTC.